Shown below are 30 T cell receptor beta chains from a single sample sequenced in a study of beta chain features in type 1 diabetes. Since all of the isolated RNA was reverse transcribed, expressed TCRB transcripts were what got sequenced. Profiled with immunoSEQ multiplex PCR; TCRdb holds only in-frame clones, not every one. The sample lists under 450,000 clones; more than 11% were seen once. The sequenced sample consisted of naive CD4+ T cells from blood. The receptors derive from a man aged 25 to 40 in good health.

The chain has TRBV9 and TRBJ1-2, with D possibly being TRBD1 (5 bases). CDR1 and CDR2 from the germline V gene are SGDLS and YYNGEE. V lost 3 bases, J lost 8 bases, and 17 bases lay in between. CDR3 length equals 14 residues. CDR3 protein: CASSAQGRAEGYTF. The CDR3 bases are TGTGCCAGCAGCGCTCAGGGCAGGGCCGAAGGCTACACCTTC.

This sequence joins TRBV6-1 and TRBJ2-3; 8 bases are shared with TRBD1. This CDR3 is 14 amino acids long. Germline V gene sequence: CDR1 MNHNS, CDR2 SASEGT. Trimming at V came to 5 bases and at J to 5 bases, leaving 6 bases not matched to a gene. DNA for the CDR3: TGTGCCAGCAGTTTAATACAGGGGGGAGATACGCAGTATTTT. As protein: CASSLIQGGDTQYF.

The V gene is TRBV29-1, the J gene TRBJ2-1, with D unresolved. The CDR3 has 10 residues. Looked up from germline, CDR1 is SQVTM and CDR2 is ANQGSEA. Trimming removed 7 bases at V and 10 bases at J, with 11 bases between. CDR3 nucleotide sequence: TGCAGCGGAGACGGTGGGGAGCAGTTCTTC. This sequence encodes CSGDGGEQFF.

This clone was counted between two and nine times. Other DNA sequences within the sample encode an identical CDR3. The chain couples TRBV30 to TRBJ1-5; TRBD1 matches at 10 bases. Germline trimming cut 2 bases from V and 6 bases from J; bases unmatched to any gene: 1. The CDR3 is 13 amino acids. CDR1 and CDR2 (germline): GTSNPN, SVGIG (reference sequence). The CDR3 spells CAWSRDRGQPQHF. CDR3 DNA sequence: TGTGCCTGGAGTCGGGACAGGGGTCAGCCCCAGCATTTT.

A few counts support this clone. The chain carries TRBV6-6 and TRBJ2-5; possibly TRBD2 for D (5 bases). V dropped 2 bases and J dropped 3 bases, with 13 bases sitting between them. Germline-derived CDR1 and CDR2 are MNHNY and SVGAGI (reference sequence). The CDR3 runs to 15 residues. The CDR3 here is CASSYRASRKETQYF. CDR3 bases: TGTGCCAGCAGTTACCGAGCTAGCCGGAAAGAGACCCAGTACTTC.

This clone was detected a few times. The V and J genes are TRBV23-1 and TRBJ2-2, with D maybe TRBD1 (5 bases). TRBV23-1 falls under the ORF class, with uncertain function. This CDR3 region has 13 residues. Trimming removed 4 bases from V and 7 bases from J, with 10 bases in between. The CDR3 nucleotides are TGCGCCAGCAGTCCCAGGGTTGGCGGGGAGCTGTTTTTT. Protein: CASSPRVGGELFF.

The rearrangement joins TRBV9 to TRBJ2-3; no clear D gene. Germline CDR1 is SGDLS and CDR2 is YYNGEE. The CDR3 contains 13 residues. Trimming took off 6 bases at V and 9 bases at J, with 17 bases between the two ends. The CDR3 DNA follows: TGTGCCAGCACACCACGGAACGAGGTAACGCAGTATTTT. This codes for CASTPRNEVTQYF.

This clone was recorded a few times. The rearrangement joins TRBV4-1 to TRBJ1-2, with D uncertain. Germline assignment: CDR1 MGHRA and CDR2 YSYEKL. The CDR3 has 14 residues. V was shortened by 8 bases and J by 4 bases, with 17 bases between the two germline ends. Here the CDR3 reads CASATDGVPYGYTF. The DNA of the CDR3 is TGCGCCAGCGCCACCGATGGGGTTCCCTATGGCTACACCTTC.

This clone was observed a handful of times. The genes are TRBV29-1 and TRBJ2-3; TRBD1 is a possible D gene (6 bases). Germline CDR1 SQVTM, CDR2 ANQGSEA. V dropped 4 bases and J dropped 0 bases, with 11 bases sitting between them. CDR3 size: 14 residues. Written as DNA, the CDR3 is TGCAGCGTTGGCGGCAGGGGAAGCACAGATACGCAGTATTTT. Protein sequence: CSVGGRGSTDTQYF.

This clone was observed a few times. The gene calls are TRBV18 and TRBJ2-2, with D hard to call. Germline V gene lookup returns CDR1 KGHSH and CDR2 LQKENI. The CDR3 totals 14 residues. The V end lost 3 bases, the J end lost 5 bases, and 10 bases lay between the germline ends. CDR3 in amino acids: CASSPAGTTGELFF. In nucleotides, the CDR3 is TGTGCCAGCTCACCCGCAGGAACGACCGGGGAGCTGTTTTTT.

This chain uses TRBV15 with TRBJ1-4; a weak D match, TRBD1 (5 bases). Germline values: CDR1 LNHNV, CDR2 YYDKDF (reference sequence). This CDR3 contains 15 residues. With 2 bases removed from V and 0 bases from J, the gap between germline ends came to 7 bases. Here the CDR3 reads CATSRQQATNEKLFF. CDR3 DNA: TGTGCCACCAGCAGACAACAGGCAACTAATGAAAAACTGTTTTTT.

This clone was seen more than once but under ten times. This chain uses TRBV7-8 with TRBJ2-3; TRBD2 agrees at 7 bases. The CDR3 is 16 residues long. Germline loops: CDR1 SGHVS, CDR2 FQNEAQ. J gave up 1 base and V 5 bases, and 9 bases lay outside the gene matches. CDR3 protein: CASSPTSATRTDTQYF. In DNA, the CDR3 is TGTGCCAGCAGCCCAACTAGCGCGACTCGCACAGATACGCAGTATTTT. Full variable domain (rest looked up from reference TRBV7-8 and TRBJ2-3): GAGVSQSPRYKVAKRGQDVALRCDPISGHVSLFWYQQALGQGPEFLTYFQNEAQLDKSGLPSDRFFAERPEGSVSTLKIQRTQQEDSAVYLCASSPTSATRTDTQYFGPGTRLTVL.

The V call is TRBV10-3, the J call TRBJ2-3, with D perhaps TRBD2 (5 bases). Germline-derived CDR1 and CDR2 are ENHRY and SYGVKD. With 3 bases removed from V and 6 bases from J, the gap between germline ends came to 10 bases. The CDR3 runs 13 residues. The CDR3 sequence is CAISEGSADTQYF. The CDR3 bases are TGTGCCATCAGTGAAGGGAGCGCGGATACGCAGTATTTT.

This clone was seen only a few times. The rearrangement links TRBV21-1 to TRBJ2-7; the table's D call, TRBD1, was not checked against the DNA. TRBV21-1 is a recognized pseudogene. The CDR3 covers 18 residues. The chain's CDR3 is CASSKASYPRGPCYEQYF. In nucleotides, the CDR3 is TGTGCCAGCAGCAAAGCATCTTACCCGAGGGGGCCATGTTACGAGCAGTACTTC.

This rearrangement joins TRBV7-2 to TRBJ2-3, with 10 bases matching TRBD2. J was trimmed by 4 bases and V by 2 bases; bases with no gene match: 9. CDR1 and CDR2 (germline): SGHTA, FQGNSA. The CDR3 consists of 17 residues. As DNA, the CDR3 is TGTGCCAGCAGCTTAACCATCCTAGCGGGAGTTGCAGATACGCAGTATTTT. Its translation: CASSLTILAGVADTQYF.

This clone was counted between two and nine times. The chain uses TRBV28 and TRBJ2-3; 7 nucleotides match TRBD1. The V gene's germline CDR1 is MDHEN and CDR2 SYDVKM. With V trimmed by 2 bases and J by 1 base, 3 bases remained unmatched. The CDR3 sequence is 15 residues long. CDR3 coding DNA: TGTGCCAGCAGTTTACGGACAGGACGCACAGATACGCAGTATTTT. Protein: CASSLRTGRTDTQYF.

This clone was seen more than once but under ten times. The CDR3 coding sequence is TGTGCCAGCAGCTTACGGGAGACTAGTTCCTACGAGCAGTACTTC. It encodes CASSLRETSSYEQYF. This chain connects TRBV7-9 to TRBJ2-7; weak D call: TRBD2 (6 bases). V shed 2 bases and J shed 1 base, with 12 bases lying between them. The CDR3 is 15 residues long. Germline CDR1 is SEHNR and CDR2 is FQNEAQ (reference sequence).

This clone has only a few counts. The rearrangement joins TRBV5-1 to TRBJ2-1; D might be TRBD1 (6 bases). The CDR3 spans 22 residues. V lost 1 base and J 1 base, leaving 30 bases between the germline ends. Per germline, CDR1 SGHRS and CDR2 YFSETQ. DNA for the CDR3: TGCGCCAGCAGCTTGAACCCGGTGGCGCGCTCGACAGGACCAATATCCTACAATGAGCAGTTCTTC. Translation gives CASSLNPVARSTGPISYNEQFF. The variable domain in full, completed from reference TRBV5-1 and TRBJ2-1, reads KAGVTQTPRYLIKTRGQQVTLSCSPISGHRSVSWYQQTPGQGLQFLFEYFSETQRNKGNFPGRFSGRQFSNSRSEMNVSTLELGDSALYLCASSLNPVARSTGPISYNEQFFGPGTRLTVL.

This clone has just a few counts. The chain combines TRBV5-4 with TRBJ2-7; D gene ambiguous. The ends were cut back, 3 bases at V and 2 bases at J, with 15 bases in the middle. The CDR3 contains 15 residues. Per germline, CDR1 SGHNT and CDR2 YYREEE (reference sequence). CDR3 sequence reads: CASSSSNHPTYEQYV. CDR3 in DNA: TGTGCCAGCAGCTCGAGCAACCACCCGACCTACGAGCAGTACGTC.

This clone was seen only a few times. This sequence joins TRBV5-4 and TRBJ2-3, with 7 bases identical to TRBD2. The length of the CDR3 is 16 residues. The trim removed 4 bases at V and 1 base at J, leaving 9 bases unmatched. Germline values: CDR1 SGHNT, CDR2 YYREEE (reference sequence). In DNA, the CDR3 is TGTGCCAGCAGCCCATGGGAGGGGATCCGCACAGATACGCAGTATTTT. Protein: CASSPWEGIRTDTQYF. The full variable domain, with the rest looked up from reference TRBV5-4 and TRBJ2-3, is ETGVTQSPTHLIKTRGQQVTLRCSSQSGHNTVSWYQQALGQGPQFIFQYYREEENGRGNFPPRFSGLQFPNYSSELNVNALELDDSALYLCASSPWEGIRTDTQYFGPGTRLTVL.

This clone was recorded many times. Other nucleotide sequences in the sample specify the same CDR3. The chain employs TRBV30 and TRBJ2-1, with TRBD2 matching over 7 bases. Germline-derived CDR1 and CDR2 are GTSNPN and SVGIG (reference sequence). With V trimmed by 2 bases and J by 6 bases, 1 base remained unmatched. CDR3 length: 12 residues. CDR3 DNA sequence: TGTGCCTGGAGTCAGCGGGGCAATGAGCAGTTCTTC. This sequence encodes CAWSQRGNEQFF.

This clone was observed a handful of times. V gene TRBV29-1 combines with J gene TRBJ2-3, with 9 positions matching TRBD1. Unmatched junction bases numbered 8, after V lost 6 bases and J lost 4 bases. Germline CDR1 reads SQVTM; CDR2 reads ANQGSEA. The CDR3 is 14 amino acids. CDR3 in amino acids: CSVDRQGGADTQYF. The DNA for the CDR3 is TGCAGCGTGGACCGACAGGGGGGGGCAGATACGCAGTATTTT.

This clone showed up just a few times. This chain uses TRBV5-1 with TRBJ1-6; no clear D. The CDR3 extends over 15 amino acids. Germline loops: CDR1 SGHRS, CDR2 YFSETQ. Trimming took off 5 bases at V and 6 bases at J, with 15 bases between the two ends. The CDR3 nucleotides are TGCGCCAGCAGTCAAGATGAGTTGGGTAATTCACCCCTCCACTTT. This sequence encodes CASSQDELGNSPLHF.

For this clone: A junction end diverges from the germline sequence, so it may reflect a read error. This chain joins TRBV7-7 and TRBJ2-5; 16 bases map to TRBD2. Germline V gene lookup returns CDR1 SSHAT and CDR2 FNYEAQ (reference sequence). The CDR3 covers 16 residues. CDR3 coding DNA: TGTGCTAGCAGCCCGGGACTAGCGGGAGGGGGCGAGACCCAGTACTTC. Its translation: CASSPGLAGGGETQYF.

V gene TRBV29-1 combines with J gene TRBJ2-5; 9 nucleotides match TRBD1. The CDR3 sequence is 14 residues long. V gave up 7 bases and J gave up 5 bases; unmatched junction bases: 11. The germline gives CDR1 SQVTM, CDR2 ANQGSEA. CDR3 DNA sequence: TGCAGCGGGGGGACAGGGCGGCTGGAGGAGACCCAGTACTTC. This translates into CSGGTGRLEETQYF.

Only a few counts were recorded for this clone. This chain connects TRBV18 to TRBJ1-4, with 10 bases matching TRBD1. The CDR3 is 18 amino acids. Germline V gives CDR1 KGHSH, CDR2 LQKENI. V lost 5 bases, J lost 0 bases, and 9 bases stayed unmatched. CDR3 nucleotide sequence: TGTGCCAGCTCATCAGCGGGACAGGGGAATCCAACTAATGAAAAACTGTTTTTT. This sequence encodes CASSSAGQGNPTNEKLFF.

This clone occurred a few times. The chain links TRBV19 to TRBJ2-1; TRBD2 matches 8 bases. CDR1 and CDR2 (germline): LNHDA, SQIVND (reference sequence). The CDR3 runs to 18 residues. Unmatched junction bases numbered 17, after V lost 4 bases and J lost 6 bases. CDR3 region: CASSTYPGGSGESNEQFF. The CDR3 region has the DNA TGTGCCAGTAGTACCTATCCGGGTGGTAGCGGGGAATCCAATGAGCAGTTCTTC.

This clone was observed a few times. The chain links TRBV5-6 to TRBJ2-7; tentatively, D is TRBD1 (6 bases). With 3 bases removed from V and 4 bases from J, the gap between germline ends came to 20 bases. Per the germline V gene, CDR1 is SGHDT and CDR2 is YYEEEE. This CDR3 has 16 residues. CDR3 DNA sequence: TGTGCCAGCAGCTCTAAATGGACAGATTCCAAGTACGAGCAGTACGTC. Translating gives CASSSKWTDSKYEQYV.

V is TRBV7-2 and J is TRBJ2-7; possibly TRBD1 for D (6 bases). V was clipped by 1 base and J by 6 bases, with 7 bases between them. The length of the CDR3 is 12 residues. Germline V lookup: CDR1 SGHTA, CDR2 FQGNSA. This CDR3 reads CASSLDRVEQYF. The CDR3 coding sequence is TGTGCCAGCAGCTTAGACAGGGTCGAGCAGTACTTC.

DNA for the CDR3: TGTGCCAGCAGTGACAGGGGGCACTTCACAGATACGCAGTATTTT. Its translation is CASSDRGHFTDTQYF. V is TRBV27 and J is TRBJ2-3; 10 nucleotides align to TRBD1. The ends lost 5 bases at V and 2 bases at J; junction bases unmatched: 4. The CDR3 totals 15 residues. Per germline, CDR1 MNHEY and CDR2 SMNVEV (reference sequence).